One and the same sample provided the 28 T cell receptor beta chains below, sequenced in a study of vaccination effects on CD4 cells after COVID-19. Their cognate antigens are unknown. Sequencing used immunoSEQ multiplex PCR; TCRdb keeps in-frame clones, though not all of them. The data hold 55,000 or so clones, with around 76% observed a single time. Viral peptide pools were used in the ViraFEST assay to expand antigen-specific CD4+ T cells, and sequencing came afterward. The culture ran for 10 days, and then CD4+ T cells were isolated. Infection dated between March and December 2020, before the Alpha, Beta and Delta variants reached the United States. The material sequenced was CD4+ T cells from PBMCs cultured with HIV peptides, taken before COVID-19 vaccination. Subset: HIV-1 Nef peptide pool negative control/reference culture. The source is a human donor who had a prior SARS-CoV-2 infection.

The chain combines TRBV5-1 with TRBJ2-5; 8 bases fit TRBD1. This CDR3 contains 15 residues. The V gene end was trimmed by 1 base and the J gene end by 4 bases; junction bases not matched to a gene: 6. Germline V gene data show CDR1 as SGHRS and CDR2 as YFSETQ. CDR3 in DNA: TGCGCCAGCAGCTTGATCGCAGGGGGCGGAGAGACCCAGTACTTC. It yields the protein CASSLIAGGGETQYF. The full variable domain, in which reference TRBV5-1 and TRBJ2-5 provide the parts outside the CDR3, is KAGVTQTPRYLIKTRGQQVTLSCSPISGHRSVSWYQQTPGQGLQFLFEYFSETQRNKGNFPGRFSGRQFSNSRSEMNVSTLELGDSALYLCASSLIAGGGETQYFGPGTRLLVL.

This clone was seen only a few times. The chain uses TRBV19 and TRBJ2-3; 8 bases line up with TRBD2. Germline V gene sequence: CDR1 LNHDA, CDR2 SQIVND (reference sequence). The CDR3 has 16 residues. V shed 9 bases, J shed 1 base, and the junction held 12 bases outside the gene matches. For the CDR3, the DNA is TGTGCCAGCAGCGAAACCAGGCGGGAGGGCACAGATACGCAGTATTTT. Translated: CASSETRREGTDTQYF.

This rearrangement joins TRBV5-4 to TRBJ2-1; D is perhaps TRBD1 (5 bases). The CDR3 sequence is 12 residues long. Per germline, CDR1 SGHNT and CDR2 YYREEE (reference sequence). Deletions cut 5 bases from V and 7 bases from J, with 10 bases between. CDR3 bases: TGTGCCAGCAGGGAACAGGAAAATGAGCAGTTCTTC. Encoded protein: CASREQENEQFF. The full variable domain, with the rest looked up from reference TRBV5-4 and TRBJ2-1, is ETGVTQSPTHLIKTRGQQVTLRCSSQSGHNTVSWYQQALGQGPQFIFQYYREEENGRGNFPPRFSGLQFPNYSSELNVNALELDDSALYLCASREQENEQFFGPGTRLTVL.

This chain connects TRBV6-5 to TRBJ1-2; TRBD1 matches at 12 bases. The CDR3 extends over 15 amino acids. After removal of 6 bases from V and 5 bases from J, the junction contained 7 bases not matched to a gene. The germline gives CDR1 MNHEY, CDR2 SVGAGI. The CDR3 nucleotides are TGTGCCAGCAGACCGGGACAGGGGGCACGGTATGGCTACACCTTC. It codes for CASRPGQGARYGYTF.

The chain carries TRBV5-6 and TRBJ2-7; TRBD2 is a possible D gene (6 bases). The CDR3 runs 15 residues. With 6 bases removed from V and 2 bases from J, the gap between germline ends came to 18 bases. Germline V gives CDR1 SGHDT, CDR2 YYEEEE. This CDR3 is CASTARSEGAYEQYF. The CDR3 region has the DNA TGTGCCAGCACCGCCAGGTCGGAGGGAGCCTACGAGCAGTACTTC.

The CDR3 nucleotides are TGTGCCACCAGCAGAGATTTGGGAGTGGGTTGGAATGAGCAGTTCTTC. This sequence encodes CATSRDLGVGWNEQFF. The gene calls are TRBV15 and TRBJ2-1; TRBD2 is a possible D gene (5 bases). CDR1 is LNHNV and CDR2 is YYDKDF in the germline V gene (reference sequence). Trimming took 0 bases from V and 7 from J, leaving 16 bases between them. CDR3 size: 16 residues. Full variable domain (remainder filled in from reference TRBV15 and TRBJ2-1): DAMVIQNPRYQVTQFGKPVTLSCSQTLNHNVMYWYQQKSSQAPKLLFHYYDKDFNNEADTPDNFQSRRPNTSFCFLDIRSPGLGDTAMYLCATSRDLGVGWNEQFFGPGTRLTVL.

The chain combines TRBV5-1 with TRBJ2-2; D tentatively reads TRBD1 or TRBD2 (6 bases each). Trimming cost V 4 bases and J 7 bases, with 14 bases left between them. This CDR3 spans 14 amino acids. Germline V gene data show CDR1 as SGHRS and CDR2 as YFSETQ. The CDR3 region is CASSRAGEDGELFF. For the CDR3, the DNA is TGCGCCAGCAGCCGCGCAGGGGAGGACGGGGAGCTGTTTTTT. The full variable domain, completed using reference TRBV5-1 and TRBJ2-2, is KAGVTQTPRYLIKTRGQQVTLSCSPISGHRSVSWYQQTPGQGLQFLFEYFSETQRNKGNFPGRFSGRQFSNSRSEMNVSTLELGDSALYLCASSRAGEDGELFFGEGSRLTVL.

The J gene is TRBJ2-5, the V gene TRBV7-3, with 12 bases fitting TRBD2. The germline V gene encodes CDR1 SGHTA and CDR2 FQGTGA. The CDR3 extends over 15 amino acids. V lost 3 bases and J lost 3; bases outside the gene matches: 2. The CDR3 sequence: CASSFRTSGKETQYF. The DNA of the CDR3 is TGTGCCAGCAGCTTCCGGACTAGCGGGAAAGAGACCCAGTACTTC.

As DNA, the CDR3 is TGTGCCAGCAGTTCGGCAAATACGAGGGCGTACTTC. Residues: CASSSANTRAYF. The chain carries TRBV28 and TRBJ2-7, with D possibly being TRBD2 (5 bases). CDR1 and CDR2 from the germline V gene are MDHEN and SYDVKM. The CDR3 extends over 12 amino acids. Trimming removed 4 bases from V and 12 bases from J, with 16 bases in between. The full variable domain, its missing parts supplied by reference TRBV28 and TRBJ2-7, is DVKVTQSSRYLVKRTGEKVFLECVQDMDHENMFWYRQDPGLGLRLIYFSYDVKMKEKGDIPEGYSVSREKKERFSLILESASTNQTSMYLCASSSANTRAYFGPGTRLTVT.

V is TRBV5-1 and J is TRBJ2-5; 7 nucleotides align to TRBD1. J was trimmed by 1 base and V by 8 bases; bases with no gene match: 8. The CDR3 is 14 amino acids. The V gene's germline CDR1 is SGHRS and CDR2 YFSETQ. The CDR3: CASRQGLGQETQYF. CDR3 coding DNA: TGCGCCAGTCGACAGGGCTTGGGCCAAGAGACCCAGTACTTC.

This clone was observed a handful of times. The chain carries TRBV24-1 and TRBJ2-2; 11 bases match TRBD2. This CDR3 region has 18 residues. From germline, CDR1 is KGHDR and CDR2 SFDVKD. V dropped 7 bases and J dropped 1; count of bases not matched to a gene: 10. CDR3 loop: CATSSLAGESVNTGELFF. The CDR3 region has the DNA TGTGCCACCAGCTCACTAGCGGGAGAGTCTGTGAACACCGGGGAGCTGTTTTTT.

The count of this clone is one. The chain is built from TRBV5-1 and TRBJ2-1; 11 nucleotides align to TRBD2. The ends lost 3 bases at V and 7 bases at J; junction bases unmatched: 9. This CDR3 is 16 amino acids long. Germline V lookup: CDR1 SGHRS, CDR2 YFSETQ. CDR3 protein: CASSWGGTSGLNEQFF. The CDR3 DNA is TGCGCCAGCAGCTGGGGGGGGACTAGCGGATTAAATGAGCAGTTCTTC.

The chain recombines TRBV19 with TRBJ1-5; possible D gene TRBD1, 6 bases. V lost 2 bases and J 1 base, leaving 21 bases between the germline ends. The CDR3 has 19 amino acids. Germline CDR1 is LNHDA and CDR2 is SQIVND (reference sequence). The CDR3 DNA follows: TGTGCCAGTAGTATACGTCGGACAGAGGTTAAGGGAAGCAATCAGCCCCAGCATTTT. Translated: CASSIRRTEVKGSNQPQHF.

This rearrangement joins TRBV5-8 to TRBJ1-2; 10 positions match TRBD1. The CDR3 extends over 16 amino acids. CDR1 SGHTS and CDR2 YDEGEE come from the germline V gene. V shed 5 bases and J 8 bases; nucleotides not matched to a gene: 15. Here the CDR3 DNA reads TGTGCCAGCAGTTCTCCGGGACAGGGGTTCATAACAGGCTACACCTTC. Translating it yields CASSSPGQGFITGYTF. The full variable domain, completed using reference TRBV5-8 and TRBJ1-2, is EAGVTQSPTHLIKTRGQQATLRCSPISGHTSVYWYQQALGLGLQFLLWYDEGEERNRGNFPPRFSGRQFPNYSSELNVNALELEDSALYLCASSSPGQGFITGYTFGSGTRLTVV.

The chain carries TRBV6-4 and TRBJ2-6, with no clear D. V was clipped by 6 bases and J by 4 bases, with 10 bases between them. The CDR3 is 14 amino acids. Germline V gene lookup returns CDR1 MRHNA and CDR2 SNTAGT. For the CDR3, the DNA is TGTGCCAGCAGCGATACAACGGGGGCCAACGTCCTGACTTTC. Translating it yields CASSDTTGANVLTF.

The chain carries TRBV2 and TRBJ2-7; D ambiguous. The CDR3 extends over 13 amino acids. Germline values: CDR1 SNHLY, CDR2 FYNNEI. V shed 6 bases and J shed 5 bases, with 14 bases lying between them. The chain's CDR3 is CASRRRTPDEQYF. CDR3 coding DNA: TGTGCCAGCAGAAGGCGGACCCCTGACGAGCAGTACTTC.

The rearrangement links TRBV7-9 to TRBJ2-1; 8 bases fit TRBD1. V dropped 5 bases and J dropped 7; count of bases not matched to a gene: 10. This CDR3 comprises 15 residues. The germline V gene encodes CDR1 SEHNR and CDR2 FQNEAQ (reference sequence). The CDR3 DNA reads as TGTGCCAGCAGCCTGCGACAGGGGATGGAGAATGAGCAGTTCTTC. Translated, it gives CASSLRQGMENEQFF.

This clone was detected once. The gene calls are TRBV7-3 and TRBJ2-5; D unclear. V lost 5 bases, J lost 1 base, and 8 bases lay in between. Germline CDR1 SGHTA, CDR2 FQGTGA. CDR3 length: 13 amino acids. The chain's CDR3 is CASSLTFQETQYF. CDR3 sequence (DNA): TGTGCCAGCAGCCTTACCTTCCAAGAGACCCAGTACTTC.

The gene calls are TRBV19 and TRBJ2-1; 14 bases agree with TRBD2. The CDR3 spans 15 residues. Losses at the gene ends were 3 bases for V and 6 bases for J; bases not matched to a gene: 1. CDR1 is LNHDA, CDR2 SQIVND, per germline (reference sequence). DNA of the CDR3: TGTGCCAGTAGTATGGGGACTAGCGGGAGCAATGAGCAGTTCTTC. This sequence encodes CASSMGTSGSNEQFF.

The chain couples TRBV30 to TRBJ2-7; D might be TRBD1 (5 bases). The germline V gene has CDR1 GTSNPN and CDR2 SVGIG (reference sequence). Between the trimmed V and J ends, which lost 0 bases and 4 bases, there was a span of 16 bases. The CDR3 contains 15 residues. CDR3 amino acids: CAWSVAGRAKYEQYF. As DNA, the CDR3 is TGTGCCTGGAGTGTAGCTGGCAGGGCCAAATACGAGCAGTACTTC.

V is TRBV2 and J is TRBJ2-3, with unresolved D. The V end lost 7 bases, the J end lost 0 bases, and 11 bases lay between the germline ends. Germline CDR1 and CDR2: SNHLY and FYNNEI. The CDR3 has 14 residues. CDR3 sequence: CASTLQPSTDTQYF. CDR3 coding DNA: TGTGCCAGCACTCTTCAGCCCAGCACAGATACGCAGTATTTT.

CDR3 protein: CASSLFGRGDYGYTF. In DNA form, the CDR3 reads TGTGCCAGCAGCTTGTTCGGCAGGGGGGACTATGGCTACACCTTC. V and J are TRBV5-5 and TRBJ1-2, with 7 positions matching TRBD1. With V trimmed by 1 base and J by 3 bases, 6 bases remained unmatched. The germline V gene encodes CDR1 SGHKS and CDR2 YYEKEE (reference sequence). This CDR3 is 15 amino acids long.

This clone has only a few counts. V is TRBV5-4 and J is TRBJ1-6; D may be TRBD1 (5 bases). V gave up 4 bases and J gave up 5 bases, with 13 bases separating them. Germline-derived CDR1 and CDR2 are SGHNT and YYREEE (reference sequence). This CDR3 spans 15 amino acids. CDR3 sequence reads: CASSPGWGDNSPLHF. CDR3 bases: TGTGCCAGCAGCCCCGGGTGGGGGGATAATTCACCCCTCCACTTT.

The CDR3 sequence is CASSLDGYTGELFF. CDR3 nucleotides: TGCGCCAGCAGCTTGGACGGGTACACCGGGGAGCTGTTTTTT. The rearrangement links TRBV5-1 to TRBJ2-2; D gene ambiguous. V dropped 0 bases and J dropped 3 bases, with 6 bases sitting between them. The CDR3 runs to 14 residues. Germline CDR1 is SGHRS and CDR2 is YFSETQ. The full variable domain, its missing parts supplied by reference TRBV5-1 and TRBJ2-2, is KAGVTQTPRYLIKTRGQQVTLSCSPISGHRSVSWYQQTPGQGLQFLFEYFSETQRNKGNFPGRFSGRQFSNSRSEMNVSTLELGDSALYLCASSLDGYTGELFFGEGSRLTVL.

Here the CDR3 DNA reads TGTGCCAGCAGCGTAGCTCCGGGACTCGAGGACAATGAGCAGTTCTTC. It encodes CASSVAPGLEDNEQFF. The genes are TRBV9 and TRBJ2-1; a possible D gene is TRBD2 (6 bases). The V and J ends lost 0 bases and 5 bases respectively, with 15 bases between them. The CDR3 totals 16 residues. Germline V gives CDR1 SGDLS, CDR2 YYNGEE.

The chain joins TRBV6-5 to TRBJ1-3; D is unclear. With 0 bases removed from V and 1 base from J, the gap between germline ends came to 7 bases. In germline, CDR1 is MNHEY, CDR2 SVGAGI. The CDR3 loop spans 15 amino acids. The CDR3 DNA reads TGTGCCAGCAGTTACTCAGAAGGATCTGGAAACACCATATATTTT. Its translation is CASSYSEGSGNTIYF.

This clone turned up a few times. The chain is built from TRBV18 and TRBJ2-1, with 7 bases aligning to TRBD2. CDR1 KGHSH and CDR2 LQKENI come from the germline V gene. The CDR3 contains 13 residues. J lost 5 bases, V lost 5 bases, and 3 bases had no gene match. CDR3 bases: TGTGCCAGCTCAGGCGGGACTAACAATGAGCAGTTCTTC. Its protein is CASSGGTNNEQFF.

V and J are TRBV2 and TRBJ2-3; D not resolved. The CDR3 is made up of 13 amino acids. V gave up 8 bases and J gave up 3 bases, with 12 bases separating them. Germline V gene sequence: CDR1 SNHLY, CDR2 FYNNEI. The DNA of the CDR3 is TGTGCCAGCTTGAGCATAGGGACAGATACGCAGTATTTT. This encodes CASLSIGTDTQYF.